Shown below are 30 T cell receptor beta chains from a single sample sequenced in a study of a mutant IDH1 vaccine in newly diagnosed glioma. Clones were sequenced by immunoSEQ multiplex PCR, and TCRdb holds only the in-frame ones, with some missing. This table holds about 62,000 clones, 89% found once. As to time point: week 11, during vaccination. What each vaccine dose contained was 300 ug of mutant IDH1 20-mer peptide, accompanied by topical imiquimod. The antigens for these receptors are not known. Sequenced here: PBMCs, sampled from a glioma patient whose treatment included an IDH1 peptide vaccine. The receptor set was obtained from a man between 35 and 55 years old with glioma.

The chain links TRBV6-5 to TRBJ1-2; D gene uncertain. Germline CDR1 and CDR2: MNHEY and SVGAGI. This CDR3 comprises 14 residues. Trimming stripped 0 bases from V and 8 bases from J, with 13 bases between. For the CDR3, the DNA is TGTGCCAGCAGTTACTCAGGGCCCACCTTGGGCTACACCTTC. Translation: CASSYSGPTLGYTF.

The V gene is TRBV6-6, the J gene TRBJ1-2, with D perhaps matching TRBD1 (6 bases). Between the trimmed V and J ends, which lost 2 bases and 3 bases, there was a span of 16 bases. Germline loops: CDR1 MNHNY, CDR2 SVGAGI (reference sequence). CDR3 length equals 16 residues. The CDR3 nucleotides read TGTGCCAGCAGTTACGGTACCAGGGGAGCAGACTATGGCTACACCTTC. It specifies CASSYGTRGADYGYTF.

The chain is built from TRBV19 and TRBJ2-6; D remains ambiguous. Germline V gives CDR1 LNHDA, CDR2 SQIVND (reference sequence). The CDR3 contains 18 residues. V lost 7 bases and J 0 bases, leaving 19 bases between the germline ends. CDR3 DNA: TGTGCCAGTACGACCACCGGCCCGGTTTACTCTGGGGCCAACGTCCTGACTTTC. This gives the protein CASTTTGPVYSGANVLTF.

The V gene is TRBV6-6, the J gene TRBJ2-5, with D possibly being TRBD2 (5 bases). The length of the CDR3 is 11 residues. Deletions cut 5 bases from V and 11 bases from J, with 12 bases between. Germline V gene data show CDR1 as MNHNY and CDR2 as SVGAGI (reference sequence). CDR3 sequence reads: CASSTGWEQYF. The CDR3 DNA is TGTGCCAGCAGTACCGGTTGGGAGCAGTACTTC.

This chain joins TRBV6-6 and TRBJ1-1; D call uncertain. This CDR3 contains 11 residues. V lost 5 bases, J lost 10 bases, and 11 bases lay in between. CDR1 is MNHNY and CDR2 is SVGAGI in the germline V gene (reference sequence). The CDR3 spells CASSALGLAFF. In DNA form, the CDR3 reads TGTGCCAGCAGTGCCCTAGGTCTAGCTTTCTTT.

In its sample, this clone is medium-sized. This chain links TRBV4-1 with TRBJ1-4; no definite D call. CDR1 MGHRA and CDR2 YSYEKL come from the germline V gene. Trimming pared 0 bases from V and 7 bases from J, leaving 9 bases between. There are 14 residues in the CDR3. The CDR3 protein is CASSQEGSFEKLFF. In DNA, the CDR3 is TGCGCCAGCAGCCAAGAAGGCAGTTTTGAAAAACTGTTTTTT.

This chain uses TRBV27 with TRBJ1-6; D perhaps matches TRBD1 (5 bases). The CDR3 covers 15 residues. Germline V gene sequence: CDR1 MNHEY, CDR2 SMNVEV (reference sequence). V lost 4 bases to trimming and J lost 7 bases, with 14 bases between them. The CDR3 reads CASSSTRAGNSPLHF. Written as DNA, the CDR3 is TGTGCCAGCAGTTCGACACGGGCAGGGAATTCACCCCTCCACTTT.

The chain carries TRBV29-1 and TRBJ2-4; TRBD2 is a possible D gene (6 bases). The CDR3 consists of 14 residues. Trimming took off 7 bases at V and 6 bases at J, with 19 bases between the two ends. Germline lookup yields CDR1 SQVTM and CDR2 ANQGSEA. The CDR3 loop is CSASGQTSSNIQYF. In nucleotides, the CDR3 is TGCAGCGCTTCCGGGCAGACTAGTTCAAACATTCAGTACTTC.

The chain links TRBV7-9 to TRBJ1-2, with TRBD1 matching over 7 bases. V shed 5 bases, J shed 4 bases, and the junction held 10 bases outside the gene matches. The CDR3 contains 15 residues. The germline gives CDR1 SEHNR, CDR2 FQNEAQ (reference sequence). CDR3: CASSRTGSSPYGYTF. CDR3 sequence (DNA): TGTGCCAGCAGCCGGACAGGCAGCAGCCCCTATGGCTACACCTTC.

About this clone: Germline and junction disagree at one end, which may indicate a read error. This chain connects TRBV28 to TRBJ2-1; a weak D match, TRBD1 (6 bases). The CDR3 has 15 amino acids. The germline CDR1 and CDR2 sequences are MDHEN and SYDVKM. The CDR3 DNA reads TGTGCCAGCAGGTTATCGGGGCAGGGGCCAAATGAGCAGTTCTTC. Amino acid sequence: CASRLSGQGPNEQFF.

This sequence joins TRBV5-6 and TRBJ1-1; TRBD1 agrees at 8 bases. The J segment lost 6 bases and the V segment lost 2 bases, leaving 6 bases of the junction unmatched. The CDR3 extends over 14 amino acids. The germline CDR1 and CDR2 sequences are SGHDT and YYEEEE. The CDR3 spells CASSFRTGKPEAFF. The CDR3 nucleotides are TGTGCCAGCAGCTTTCGGACAGGGAAGCCTGAAGCTTTCTTT.

This clone was observed once. The rearrangement links TRBV5-5 to TRBJ2-1; TRBD2 agrees at 14 bases. V dropped 0 bases and J dropped 7; count of bases not matched to a gene: 6. Germline V lookup: CDR1 SGHKS, CDR2 YYEKEE (reference sequence). The CDR3 contains 17 residues. CDR3 bases: TGTGCCAGCAGCTTGGCCCCGGGACTAGCGGGGGAAAATGAGCAGTTCTTC. Its protein product is CASSLAPGLAGENEQFF.

The chain carries TRBV10-1 and TRBJ2-3; D remains unclear. There are 15 residues in the CDR3. Looked up from germline, CDR1 is WNHNN and CDR2 is SYGVQD (reference sequence). With 3 bases removed from V and 0 bases from J, the gap between germline ends came to 10 bases. The CDR3 spells CASSDRRRSTDTQYF. The CDR3 DNA follows: TGCGCCAGCAGTGATCGACGGCGAAGCACAGATACGCAGTATTTT.

The gene calls are TRBV4-3 and TRBJ2-3; possible D gene TRBD1, 6 bases. V dropped 1 base and J dropped 5 bases, with 10 bases sitting between them. The CDR3 loop spans 14 amino acids. Germline V gives CDR1 LGHNA, CDR2 YSLEER. CDR3 nucleotide sequence: TGCGCCAGCAGCCAAGTCTCGACAGGAGATACGCAGTATTTT. Protein: CASSQVSTGDTQYF.

The genes are TRBV7-6 and TRBJ1-1; D is unclear. Deletions cut 4 bases from V and 0 bases from J, with 9 bases between. CDR1 and CDR2 (germline): SGHVS, FNYEAQ. This CDR3 is 14 amino acids long. The CDR3, as DNA: TGTGCCAGCAGCTCGAATCTCATGAACACTGAAGCTTTCTTT. Translating it yields CASSSNLMNTEAFF.

The chain employs TRBV7-3 and TRBJ2-2, with 8 bases that match TRBD2. V lost 4 bases and J lost 6; bases outside the gene matches: 7. CDR3 length: 15 amino acids. Germline-derived CDR1 and CDR2 are SGHTA and FQGTGA. CDR3 sequence (DNA): TGTGCCAGCAGCTGGAGCGGGAGTGACGCCGGGGAGCTGTTTTTT. This codes for CASSWSGSDAGELFF. Drawing the rest from reference TRBV7-3 and TRBJ2-2, the complete variable domain is GAGVSQTPSNKVTEKGKYVELRCDPISGHTALYWYRQSLGQGPEFLIYFQGTGAADDSGLPNDRFFAVRPEGSVSTLKIQRTERGDSAVYLCASSWSGSDAGELFFGEGSRLTVL.

The rearrangement links TRBV5-4 to TRBJ1-4; D is possibly TRBD1 (5 bases). The V gene lost 4 bases and the J gene lost 8 bases, with 18 bases spanning the gap. The CDR3 extends over 15 amino acids. CDR1 and CDR2 from the germline V gene are SGHNT and YYREEE (reference sequence). For the CDR3, the DNA is TGTGCCAGCAGCCTACCTCGGGGCACACAAGAAAAACTGTTTTTT. Residues: CASSLPRGTQEKLFF.

The genes are TRBV7-8 and TRBJ1-1; D unclear. CDR3 length: 13 residues. Germline CDR1 and CDR2: SGHVS and FQNEAQ. V lost 5 bases to trimming and J lost 3 bases, with 10 bases between them. The CDR3 reads CASSPWRDTEAFF. In nucleotides, the CDR3 is TGTGCCAGCAGCCCTTGGCGGGACACTGAAGCTTTCTTT.

The rearrangement uses TRBV14 and TRBJ1-1; no reliable D call. V was cut by 4 bases and J by 1 base, with 16 bases left in between. The length of the CDR3 is 16 residues. Per the germline V gene, CDR1 is SGHDN and CDR2 is FVKESK. The CDR3 DNA reads as TGTGCCAGCAGCCTGCGAGGTCGGGGATCGAACACTGAAGCTTTCTTT. It specifies CASSLRGRGSNTEAFF.

V is TRBV4-3 and J is TRBJ1-2; no clear D gene. The CDR3 has 14 residues. V dropped 1 base and J dropped 4 bases, with 10 bases sitting between them. CDR1 LGHNA and CDR2 YSLEER come from the germline V gene. Here the CDR3 reads CASSQVTGSYGYTF. For the CDR3, the DNA is TGCGCCAGCAGCCAAGTGACGGGGTCCTATGGCTACACCTTC.

V and J are TRBV4-2 and TRBJ2-3, with D possibly being TRBD2 (5 bases). The CDR3 covers 18 residues. Germline-derived CDR1 and CDR2 are LGHNA and YNFKEQ. The V gene lost 4 bases and the J gene lost 4 bases, with 24 bases spanning the gap. The CDR3 DNA follows: TGTGCCAGCAGCCCCCATTCCACCACGGAACGGACTGCAGATACGCAGTATTTT. Protein product: CASSPHSTTERTADTQYF.

The DNA for the CDR3 is TGTGCCAGCATTTCGACGAGTAACACCATATATTTT. As protein: CASISTSNTIYF. The chain is built from TRBV28 and TRBJ1-3; D unresolved. The V end was cut by 7 bases, the J end by 7 bases, with 11 bases between. Per the germline V gene, CDR1 is MDHEN and CDR2 is SYDVKM. The CDR3 has 12 amino acids.

The chain employs TRBV18 and TRBJ2-3, with unresolved D. The germline V gene has CDR1 KGHSH and CDR2 LQKENI. This CDR3 is 11 amino acids long. Trimming removed 8 bases at V and 5 bases at J, with 8 bases between. CDR3 DNA sequence: TGTGCCAGCCAAAGAGAAGATACGCAGTATTTT. Translation gives CASQREDTQYF.

The rearrangement links TRBV2 to TRBJ1-4; D remains unclear. Germline-derived CDR1 and CDR2 are SNHLY and FYNNEI. Deletions cut 8 bases from V and 2 bases from J, with 15 bases between. The length of the CDR3 is 15 residues. The CDR3 loop is CASFEAEATNEKLFF. The CDR3 bases are TGTGCCAGCTTTGAGGCAGAGGCGACTAATGAAAAACTGTTTTTT.

The V and J genes are TRBV27 and TRBJ2-3, with TRBD2 matching 10 bases. Per the germline V gene, CDR1 is MNHEY and CDR2 is SMNVEV (reference sequence). This CDR3 contains 14 residues. J lost 6 bases, V lost 5 bases, and 5 bases had no gene match. The DNA for the CDR3 is TGTGCCAGCAGTGTTAGCGGGGGGCGGGATACGCAGTATTTT. Translation: CASSVSGGRDTQYF.

The V gene is TRBV19, the J gene TRBJ2-4; 7 bases map to TRBD1. Germline V gives CDR1 LNHDA, CDR2 SQIVND (reference sequence). The length of the CDR3 is 22 residues. Trimming at V came to 2 bases and at J to 1 base, leaving 23 bases not matched to a gene. CDR3 coding DNA: TGTGCCAGTAGTATACGCCATCGGTCGTTGACAGGGCCCAAAGGGGCCAAAAACATTCAGTACTTC. Amino acid sequence: CASSIRHRSLTGPKGAKNIQYF.

This sequence joins TRBV6-6 and TRBJ1-2; 7 positions agree with TRBD1. The germline CDR1 and CDR2 sequences are MNHNY and SVGAGI (reference sequence). Trimming cost V 8 bases and J 5 bases; bases outside gene matches: 14. The CDR3 has 15 amino acids. The CDR3 DNA reads as TGTGCCAGCGGACCCCTGACAGGGTGGGATTATGGCTACACCTTC. Protein product: CASGPLTGWDYGYTF.

This clone was recorded a few times. The genes are TRBV7-2 and TRBJ2-3; D not resolved. Trimming took off 5 bases at V and 0 bases at J, with 15 bases between the two ends. CDR1 is SGHTA and CDR2 is FQGNSA in the germline V gene. The CDR3 covers 16 residues. CDR3 amino acids: CASSRWSRSSTDTQYF. CDR3 sequence (DNA): TGTGCCAGCAGCCGGTGGTCTCGATCTAGCACAGATACGCAGTATTTT.

The CDR3 DNA reads TGTGCCAGCAGCCAAGCCCAGGGGCAAGAGACCCAGTACTTC. Residues: CASSQAQGQETQYF. This chain links TRBV4-2 with TRBJ2-5, with D maybe TRBD1 (6 bases). Looked up from germline, CDR1 is LGHNA and CDR2 is YNFKEQ. There are 14 residues in the CDR3. V dropped 1 base and J dropped 2 bases, with 8 bases sitting between them.

The chain joins TRBV19 to TRBJ1-1, with D possibly being TRBD1 (6 bases). V lost 7 bases and J lost 3, with 21 bases in between. The CDR3 is made up of 16 amino acids. The germline V gene encodes CDR1 LNHDA and CDR2 SQIVND (reference sequence). The CDR3 loop reads CASKPLTGLGDTEAFF. CDR3 bases: TGTGCCAGTAAACCTCTCACAGGGTTAGGTGACACTGAAGCTTTCTTT.